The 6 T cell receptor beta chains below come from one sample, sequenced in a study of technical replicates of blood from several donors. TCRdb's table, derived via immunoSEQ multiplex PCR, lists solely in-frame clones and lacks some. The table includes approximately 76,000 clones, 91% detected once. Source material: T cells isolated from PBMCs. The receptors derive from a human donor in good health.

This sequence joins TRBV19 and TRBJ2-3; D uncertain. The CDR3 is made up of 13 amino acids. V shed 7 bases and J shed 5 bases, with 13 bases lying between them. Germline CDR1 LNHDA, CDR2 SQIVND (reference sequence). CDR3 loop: CASIVRGGDTQYF. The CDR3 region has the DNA TGTGCCAGTATCGTGCGTGGTGGAGATACGCAGTATTTT.

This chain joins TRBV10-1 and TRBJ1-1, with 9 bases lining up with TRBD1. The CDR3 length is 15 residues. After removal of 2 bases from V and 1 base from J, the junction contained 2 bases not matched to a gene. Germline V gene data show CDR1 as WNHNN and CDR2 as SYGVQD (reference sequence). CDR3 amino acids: CASSEGTGQNTEAFF. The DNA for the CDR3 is TGCGCCAGCAGTGAGGGGACAGGGCAGAACACTGAAGCTTTCTTT.

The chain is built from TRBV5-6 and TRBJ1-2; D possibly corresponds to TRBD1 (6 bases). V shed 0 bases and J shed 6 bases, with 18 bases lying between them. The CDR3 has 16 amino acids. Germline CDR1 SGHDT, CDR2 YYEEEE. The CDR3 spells CASSLGTEMIRDGYTF. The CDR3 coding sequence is TGTGCCAGCAGCTTGGGGACAGAAATGATTCGGGATGGCTACACCTTC.

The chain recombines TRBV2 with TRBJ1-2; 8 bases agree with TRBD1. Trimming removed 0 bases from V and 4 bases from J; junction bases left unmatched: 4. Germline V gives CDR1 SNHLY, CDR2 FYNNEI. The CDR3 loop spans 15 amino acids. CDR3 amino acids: CASSEATGGGYGYTF. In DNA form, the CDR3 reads TGTGCCAGCAGTGAAGCCACAGGGGGTGGCTATGGCTACACCTTC.

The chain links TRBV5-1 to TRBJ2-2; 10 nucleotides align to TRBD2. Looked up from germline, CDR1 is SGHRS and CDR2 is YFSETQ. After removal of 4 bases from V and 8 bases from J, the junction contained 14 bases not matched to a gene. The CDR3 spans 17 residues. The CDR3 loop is CASSPLLLAGAGGELFF. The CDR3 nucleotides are TGCGCCAGCAGCCCCCTCTTGCTAGCGGGGGCCGGGGGGGAGCTGTTTTTT.

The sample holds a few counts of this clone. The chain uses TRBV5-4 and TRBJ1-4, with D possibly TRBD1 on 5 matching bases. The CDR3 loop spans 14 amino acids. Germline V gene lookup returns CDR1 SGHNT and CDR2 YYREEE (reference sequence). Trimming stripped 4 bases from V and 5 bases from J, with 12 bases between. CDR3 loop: CASSPDSRNEKLFF. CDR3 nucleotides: TGTGCCAGCAGCCCCGACAGCCGGAATGAAAAACTGTTTTTT.